The subject of this entry is one T cell receptor (beta chain). What it recognizes is unknown. This sample was included in a study of CD8+CD57+ T cells in acquired aplastic anemia. Turning to the study itself: Sorted CD4+ and CD8+ cells gave a mean 3.2 ug DNA, range about 0.19 to 27.4 ug.

It was genomic DNA that served as the template for profiling TCR beta VDJ and CDR3. TCRdb reanalysed the reads using MiXCR and keeps one entry per CDR3 protein. The data hold 200,000 or so distinct CDR3 sequences, with 64% observed a single time. General study results and limits: Patients and controls turned out to have 25 to 35 CD8+ CDR3 sequences in common. CD8+ Simpson's diversity showed no significant patient-control difference.

This clonotype was sampled from a human donor with severe aplastic anemia or a healthy control (not recorded which). Sequencing was performed on sorted CD4+, CD8+, or CD8+CD57+ T cells (not recorded which) from PBMCs.

The CDR3 region has the DNA TGTGCCTGGGAAACCGGGACAGAACCTTACAATGAGCAGTTCTTC. Residues: CAWETGTEPYNEQFF. The chain employs TRBV5-4 and TRBJ2-1, with TRBD1 matching 7 bases. Germline CDR1 is SGHNT and CDR2 is YYREEE (reference sequence). Trimming took 10 bases from V and 4 from J; bases not matched to a gene: 14. The CDR3 has 15 amino acids.